The TCR beta chain under discussion was sequenced for a study of T cell changes during pregnancy in multiple sclerosis. The length of the CDR3 is 16 residues. The germline V gene has CDR1 SGHDT and CDR2 YYEEEE. V lost 3 bases and J 2 bases, leaving 17 bases between the germline ends. Repertoires were generated with immunoSEQ multiplex PCR, while TCRdb's copy carries only in-frame clones and drops some. The table lists 85,000 to 100,000 clones, 85% to 95% of them singletons. The chain recombines TRBV5-6 with TRBJ2-5; D gene uncertain. The clonotype comes from a female donor with multiple sclerosis, enrolled in a pregnancy study. Sequenced material: peripheral blood, taken in the first trimester of pregnancy. In DNA form, the CDR3 reads TGTGCCAGCAGCTATGCGGCGCTGGTAGAGCAAGAGACCCAGTACTTC. This encodes CASSYAALVEQETQYF.